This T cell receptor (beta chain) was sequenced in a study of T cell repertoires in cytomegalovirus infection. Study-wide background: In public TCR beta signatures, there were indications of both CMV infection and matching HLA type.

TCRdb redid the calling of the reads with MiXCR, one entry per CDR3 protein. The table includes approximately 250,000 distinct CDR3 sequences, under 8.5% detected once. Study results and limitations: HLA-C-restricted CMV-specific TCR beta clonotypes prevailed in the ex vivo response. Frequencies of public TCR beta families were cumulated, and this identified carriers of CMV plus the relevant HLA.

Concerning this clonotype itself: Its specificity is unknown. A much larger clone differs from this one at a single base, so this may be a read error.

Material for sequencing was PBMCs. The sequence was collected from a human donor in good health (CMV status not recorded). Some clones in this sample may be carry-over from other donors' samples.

CDR3 in amino acids: CSATRGERLFF. The CDR3, as DNA: TGCAGTGCTACCCGGGGGGAAAGACTGTTTTTT. This chain uses TRBV20-1 with TRBJ1-4, with a weak D call TRBD1 (5 bases). The germline V gene encodes CDR1 DFQATT and CDR2 SNEGSKA (reference sequence). This CDR3 region has 11 residues.